The T cell receptor beta chain described here comes from a study of blood T cell repertoires in COVID-19. Only in-frame clones appear in the TCRdb table, and some are missing; sequencing was by immunoSEQ multiplex PCR. Here the sample spans some 66,000 clones, over 80% being singletons. This CDR3 comprises 24 residues. Germline-derived CDR1 and CDR2 are SNHLY and FYNNEI. Trimming cost V 1 base and J 1 base; bases outside gene matches: 27. The clonotype was recovered from a human donor in a cohort sampled during active COVID-19. V and J are TRBV2 and TRBJ2-3; 9 bases are shared with TRBD1. Input material: peripheral blood. The CDR3 spells CASSEGVYWGQGKLRSGRTDTQYF. CDR3 nucleotides: TGTGCCAGCAGTGAAGGTGTATACTGGGGACAGGGCAAACTTCGATCCGGTCGCACAGATACGCAGTATTTT.